The T cell receptor beta chain under discussion was sequenced for a study of T cell responses to AZD1222 COVID-19 vaccine. As for the study in general: Second doses were pooled across both intervals (about 4 or about 12 weeks). Study outcomes and limitations: White British people made up most donors, females outnumbered males, and clonal diversity was possibly underestimated. Across the whole spike, CD4 TCRs peaked at regions 160-218 and 743-854. Repertoires were obtained only post-peak T cell response.

Here immunoSEQ multiplex PCR was the method, and the copy in TCRdb shows in-frame clones only, minus some. The sample has tens of thousands of clones, roughly nine tenths seen once. With regard to this clone: The antigen remains undetermined.

The CDR3 length is 14 residues. Trimming cost V 2 bases and J 8 bases; bases outside gene matches: 5. Germline CDR1 is SGHDN and CDR2 is FVKESK. This specimen consisted of peripheral blood, obtained on day 0 of AZD1222 vaccination. This TCR came from an adult in good health. The chain joins TRBV14 to TRBJ2-1; 8 bases are shared with TRBD2. The CDR3 nucleotides are TGTGCCAGCAGCCAAATGACTAGCGACTATGAGCAGTTCTTC. As protein: CASSQMTSDYEQFF.